Each of the 29 T cell receptor beta chains below was sequenced from the same sample in a study of T cell responses to AZD1222 COVID-19 vaccine. Profiling relied on immunoSEQ multiplex PCR, and the TCRdb table lists in-frame clones only, not all of them. The sample lists roughly 140,000 clones, approximately 89% seen once, with 4.5% to 6.5% in the top ten. This specimen was peripheral blood, taken on day 0 of AZD1222 vaccination. Source of these receptors: an adult in good health.

There are a few counts of this clone. The chain combines TRBV7-9 with TRBJ1-2, with 10 bases matching TRBD1. Trimming at V came to 5 bases and at J to 7 bases, leaving 13 bases not matched to a gene. The germline V gene has CDR1 SEHNR and CDR2 FQNEAQ (reference sequence). The CDR3 runs 16 residues. The CDR3 is CASSPTFDRGLGGYTF. Written as DNA, the CDR3 is TGTGCCAGCAGCCCGACGTTTGACAGGGGGCTGGGTGGCTACACCTTC.

The chain uses TRBV30 and TRBJ1-1; D is uncertain. The germline V and J ends were trimmed by 3 bases and 6 bases, with 17 bases remaining between them. This CDR3 region has 14 residues. CDR1 and CDR2 (germline): GTSNPN, SVGIG (reference sequence). CDR3 sequence: CAWRGPVGSSEAFF. The CDR3 nucleotides read TGTGCCTGGAGGGGCCCGGTAGGGTCATCTGAAGCTTTCTTT.

The chain combines TRBV9 with TRBJ2-1, with 9 bases matching TRBD1. The V gene end was trimmed by 3 bases and the J gene end by 7 bases; junction bases not matched to a gene: 5. This CDR3 has 14 amino acids. The germline gives CDR1 SGDLS, CDR2 YYNGEE. The CDR3 protein is CASSGRDRANEQFF. The CDR3 nucleotides are TGTGCCAGCAGCGGCCGGGACAGGGCTAATGAGCAGTTCTTC.

This sequence joins TRBV5-1 and TRBJ2-3; tentatively, D is TRBD2 (6 bases). CDR3 length: 15 amino acids. CDR1 and CDR2 (germline): SGHRS, YFSETQ. V lost 1 base and J 0 bases, leaving 9 bases between the germline ends. DNA for the CDR3: TGCGCCAGCAGCTTGATCGGAGGGAGCACAGATACGCAGTATTTT. Protein product: CASSLIGGSTDTQYF.

This clone was seen a few times. The genes are TRBV19 and TRBJ2-2, with unresolved D. The germline gives CDR1 LNHDA, CDR2 SQIVND (reference sequence). V was shortened by 3 bases and J by 6 bases, with 8 bases between the two germline ends. The CDR3 length is 13 residues. CDR3 protein: CASSIFEAGELFF. CDR3 bases: TGTGCCAGTAGTATTTTCGAGGCCGGGGAGCTGTTTTTT.

The chain has TRBV6-5 and TRBJ1-1, with D maybe TRBD1 (5 bases). This CDR3 has 15 residues. CDR1 is MNHEY and CDR2 is SVGAGI in the germline V gene. V dropped 6 bases and J dropped 1 base, with 15 bases sitting between them. The CDR3 is CASRVGGTGNTEAFF. Here the CDR3 DNA reads TGTGCCAGCAGGGTAGGCGGGACGGGGAACACTGAAGCTTTCTTT.

On this clone: The sample carries other DNA sequences with the same CDR3. The CDR3 DNA reads TGTGCCAGCAGTTCCCGCACAGATACGCAGTATTTT. Translated, it gives CASSSRTDTQYF. V is TRBV27 and J is TRBJ2-3; D not certain. V lost 4 bases and J 1 base, leaving 3 bases between the germline ends. Germline assignment: CDR1 MNHEY and CDR2 SMNVEV (reference sequence). The CDR3 covers 12 residues.

This rearrangement joins TRBV27 to TRBJ1-3; no firm D call. Germline assignment: CDR1 MNHEY and CDR2 SMNVEV (reference sequence). Between the trimmed V and J ends, which lost 0 bases and 0 bases, there was a span of 6 bases. The CDR3 has 15 residues. DNA for the CDR3: TGTGCCAGCAGTTTATCGGCAGGCTCTGGAAACACCATATATTTT. Protein: CASSLSAGSGNTIYF.

This chain uses TRBV3-1 (or the pseudogene TRBV3-2) with TRBJ2-7; D is undetermined. The CDR3 runs 12 residues. The germline V gene has CDR1 LGHDT and CDR2 YNNKEL (reference sequence). V shed 0 bases and J shed 3 bases, with 3 bases lying between them. The CDR3 is CASSQDVYEQYF. CDR3 in DNA: TGTGCCAGCAGCCAAGACGTCTACGAGCAGTACTTC.

By proportion, this clone is medium-sized (0.01 to 0.1%). The chain combines TRBV19 with TRBJ2-1; 7 nucleotides align to TRBD2. The V and J ends lost 7 bases and 2 bases, in that order; junction bases with no gene match: 8. This CDR3 has 15 amino acids. CDR1 is LNHDA, CDR2 SQIVND, per germline (reference sequence). The CDR3 loop is CASTTVAGPYNEQFF. CDR3 DNA sequence: TGTGCCAGTACCACAGTAGCGGGCCCCTACAATGAGCAGTTCTTC.

The CDR3 nucleotides are TGTGCCACCAGCAGAGATCTGGGGGGGTCCGAGCAGTACTTC. Translated, it gives CATSRDLGGSEQYF. V usage is TRBV15 and J usage is TRBJ2-7; 7 nucleotides align to TRBD2. This CDR3 is built from 14 residues. The V gene end was trimmed by 0 bases and the J gene end by 6 bases; junction bases not matched to a gene: 5. Germline V lookup: CDR1 LNHNV, CDR2 YYDKDF (reference sequence).

This chain joins TRBV27 and TRBJ1-5; D perhaps matches TRBD1 (5 bases). The CDR3 runs 13 residues. V was shortened by 7 bases and J by 2 bases, with 9 bases between the two germline ends. Germline V CDR1 and CDR2: MNHEY, SMNVEV (reference sequence). CDR3 protein: CASKTGGNQPQHF. For the CDR3, the DNA is TGTGCCAGCAAAACAGGAGGCAATCAGCCCCAGCATTTT.

The rearrangement uses TRBV4-3 and TRBJ2-1; tentative D call: TRBD2 (7 bases). V lost 1 base to trimming and J lost 9 bases, with 13 bases between them. CDR1 LGHNA and CDR2 YSLEER come from the germline V gene. The CDR3 runs to 14 residues. CDR3 residues: CASSQVGGHVEQFF. The CDR3 DNA is TGCGCCAGCAGCCAAGTGGGGGGGCATGTTGAGCAGTTCTTC.

The chain employs TRBV11-2 and TRBJ2-4; D is ambiguous. Germline V gives CDR1 SGHAT, CDR2 FQNNGV. The V gene lost 3 bases and the J gene lost 4 bases, with 4 bases spanning the gap. The CDR3 is made up of 12 amino acids. CDR3: CASSFEKNIQYF. CDR3 bases: TGTGCCAGCAGCTTTGAGAAAAACATTCAGTACTTC.

The genes are TRBV4-1 and TRBJ2-3; a weak D match, TRBD1 (6 bases). Germline assignment: CDR1 MGHRA and CDR2 YSYEKL. The CDR3 extends over 15 amino acids. V gave up 6 bases and J gave up 6 bases, with 19 bases separating them. The CDR3 region is CASRPREGVGDTQYF. Written as DNA, the CDR3 is TGCGCCAGCAGACCCCGCGAGGGGGTGGGTGATACGCAGTATTTT.

This chain links TRBV6-5 with TRBJ2-2; no clear D gene. The CDR3 contains 15 residues. Trimming removed 0 bases at V and 5 bases at J, with 10 bases between. CDR1 is MNHEY, CDR2 SVGAGI, per germline. The CDR3 protein is CASSYSIPRTGELFF. The CDR3 DNA sequence: TGTGCCAGCAGTTACTCTATCCCTAGGACCGGGGAGCTGTTTTTT.

The chain carries TRBV6-5 and TRBJ2-7; the D gene is possibly TRBD2 (6 bases). The CDR3 is 13 amino acids. Between the trimmed V and J ends, which lost 2 bases and 7 bases, there was a span of 12 bases. Germline CDR1 reads MNHEY; CDR2 reads SVGAGI. The CDR3 DNA follows: TGTGCCAGCAGTTACGGTGGGGGGTCTGAGCAGTACTTC. It yields the protein CASSYGGGSEQYF.

J is TRBJ1-5 and V is TRBV24-1, with 7 positions matching TRBD1. V was pared by 6 bases and J by 2 bases, with 9 bases of the junction left unmatched. Germline V gene sequence: CDR1 KGHDR, CDR2 SFDVKD. This CDR3 has 16 amino acids. Written as DNA, the CDR3 is TGTGCCACCAGTCCAGGGGGACGAGGGGGCAATCAGCCCCAGCATTTT. Amino acid sequence: CATSPGGRGGNQPQHF.

The chain recombines TRBV7-3 with TRBJ2-4; D unclear. This CDR3 region has 15 residues. Trimming cost V 0 bases and J 12 bases, with 18 bases left between them. From germline, CDR1 is SGHTA and CDR2 FQGTGA. CDR3 protein: CASSLTSVAMQNQYF. CDR3 DNA: TGTGCCAGCAGCTTAACGTCGGTCGCCATGCAGAATCAGTACTTC.

V is TRBV19 and J is TRBJ1-5; D is unresolved. CDR3 length equals 16 residues. V was clipped by 1 base and J by 3 bases, with 13 bases between them. Germline V gene sequence: CDR1 LNHDA, CDR2 SQIVND (reference sequence). The CDR3 spells CASSIGVGRNNQPQHF. The CDR3 DNA sequence: TGTGCCAGTAGTATAGGGGTTGGCAGAAACAATCAGCCCCAGCATTTT.

V and J are TRBV27 and TRBJ1-1; 7 bases agree with TRBD1. V shed 5 bases, J shed 4 bases, and the junction held 10 bases outside the gene matches. Germline loops: CDR1 MNHEY, CDR2 SMNVEV (reference sequence). This CDR3 is 15 amino acids long. For the CDR3, the DNA is TGTGCCAGCAGTGTTCGACAGGGTAGGATCACTGAAGCTTTCTTT. Amino acids: CASSVRQGRITEAFF.

This rearrangement joins TRBV4-1 to TRBJ2-7; 8 nucleotides agree with TRBD1. This CDR3 comprises 16 residues. J was trimmed by 3 bases and V by 4 bases; bases with no gene match: 11. CDR1 MGHRA and CDR2 YSYEKL come from the germline V gene. The CDR3 is CASSLRDRPSYYEQYF. CDR3 coding DNA: TGCGCCAGCAGCCTGAGGGACAGGCCTTCCTACTACGAGCAGTACTTC.

The chain carries TRBV30 and TRBJ1-5, with D unclear. The ends were cut back, 4 bases at V and 6 bases at J, with 13 bases in the middle. The CDR3 is 13 amino acids. CDR1 is GTSNPN, CDR2 SVGIG, per germline (reference sequence). The CDR3 coding sequence is TGTGCCTGGACTCACGGGGAGGCTCAGCCCCAGCATTTT. It encodes CAWTHGEAQPQHF.

This chain uses TRBV4-2 with TRBJ2-2; D uncertain. Germline lookup yields CDR1 LGHNA and CDR2 YNFKEQ. The CDR3 extends over 15 amino acids. Trimming stripped 3 bases from V and 4 bases from J, with 12 bases between. Here the CDR3 DNA reads TGTGCCAGCAGCCACGGCCCTCTTCTCACCGGGGAGCTGTTTTTT. This encodes CASSHGPLLTGELFF.

In this sample, this clone turned up a few times. The chain recombines TRBV2 with TRBJ2-7, with 10 bases matching TRBD1. This CDR3 is 14 amino acids long. CDR1 is SNHLY and CDR2 is FYNNEI in the germline V gene. Trimming took 5 bases from V and 2 from J; bases not matched to a gene: 3. The CDR3 nucleotides are TGTGCCAGCAGTCGGACAGGGGGGGCCTACGAGCAGTACTTC. Translation gives CASSRTGGAYEQYF.

The rearrangement joins TRBV7-2 to TRBJ1-4, with 7 positions matching TRBD1. With V trimmed by 5 bases and J by 10 bases, 13 bases remained unmatched. The CDR3 runs 15 residues. Germline values: CDR1 SGHTA, CDR2 FQGNSA. The CDR3 nucleotides read TGTGCCAGCAGCCTCGGGGTAGGACAGGTGGCAAAACTGTTTTTT. As protein: CASSLGVGQVAKLFF.

The gene calls are TRBV13 and TRBJ2-4, with a weak D call TRBD2 (5 bases). The CDR3 is 18 residues long. Trimming left V 0 bases short and J 0 bases short, with 15 bases between. CDR1 is PRHDT and CDR2 is FYEKMQ in the germline V gene (reference sequence). Here the CDR3 DNA reads TGTGCCAGCAGCTTAGGCTTTCGGGGAGATGTAGCCAAAAACATTCAGTACTTC. Translated, it gives CASSLGFRGDVAKNIQYF.

J is TRBJ1-3 and V is TRBV19, with D maybe TRBD1 (5 bases). V lost 10 bases, J lost 2 bases, and 15 bases lay in between. Germline loops: CDR1 LNHDA, CDR2 SQIVND (reference sequence). This CDR3 has 14 amino acids. CDR3 sequence: CATDQGRPGNTIYF. In DNA, the CDR3 is TGTGCCACCGACCAGGGTCGGCCTGGAAACACCATATATTTT.

This clone was recorded only once. The DNA of the CDR3 is TGTGCCAGCTCCCGCGAGACAGGGGACTATGGCTACACCTTC. This sequence encodes CASSRETGDYGYTF. This sequence joins TRBV18 and TRBJ1-2; 8 nucleotides align to TRBD1. Per the germline V gene, CDR1 is KGHSH and CDR2 is LQKENI. The junction had 6 bases not matched to a gene; V was cut back by 6 bases and J by 3 bases. This CDR3 is built from 14 residues. Complete variable domain (other parts from reference TRBV18 and TRBJ1-2): NAGVMQNPRHLVRRRGQEARLRCSPMKGHSHVYWYRQLPEEGLKFMVYLQKENIIDESGMPKERFSAEFPKEGPSILRIQQVVRGDSAAYFCASSRETGDYGYTFGSGTRLTVV.